The TCR beta chain under discussion was sequenced for a study of siplizumab effects on memory and regulatory T cells. Findings and caveats of the study: The alloresponse seemed to draw substantially on naive T cells, which appeared more diverse than memory cells.

As regards this clone: The antigen is not known.

The CDR3 sequence is 15 residues long. CDR1 is SGDLS, CDR2 YYNGEE, per germline. V lost 0 bases to trimming and J lost 1 base, with 11 bases between them. The assay was immunoSEQ multiplex PCR, and TCRdb's table has in-frame clones only and misses some. The sample yields 99,000 or so clones, about 92% seen once. The V call is TRBV9, the J call TRBJ2-7, with D perhaps assigned TRBD1 or TRBD2 (5 bases each). Sequencing was carried out using CD4+ T cells sorted from blood. The receptor was isolated from a human donor in good health. The CDR3 DNA sequence: TGTGCCAGCAGCGTAGGAGAAGGGACGTCCTACGAGCAGTACTTC. This gives the protein CASSVGEGTSYEQYF.